These 20 T cell receptor beta chains share one sample of origin, sequenced in a study of healthy donors' naive CD4 and CD8 T cells. Starting from around 500 ng of total RNA, TCR libraries were made with linear amplification. TCRdb recomputed calls from the reads with MiXCR, one row per CDR3 protein. The sample lists around 180,000 distinct CDR3 sequences; around 74% were seen once. Sample: naive CD4+ and CD8+ T cells sorted from blood, pooled from several donors. The receptors derive from a pool of human donors in good health; the sample pools cells from several healthy donors.

The chain joins TRBV29-1 to TRBJ2-3, with 8 bases aligning to TRBD1. V dropped 0 bases and J dropped 0; count of bases not matched to a gene: 8. The germline V gene encodes CDR1 SQVTM and CDR2 ANQGSEA. This CDR3 has 17 residues. The CDR3 loop is CSVEDPGTGPSTDTQYF. CDR3 bases: TGCAGCGTTGAAGATCCGGGGACAGGACCTAGCACAGATACGCAGTATTTT.

In DNA, the CDR3 is TGTGCCAGCAAACCCTCGGGACTGATCTACAATGAGCAGTTCTTC. It translates to CASKPSGLIYNEQFF. The gene calls are TRBV12-3 or TRBV12-4 and TRBJ2-1, with a weak D call TRBD2 (6 bases). The germline V and J ends were trimmed by 7 bases and 3 bases, with 16 bases remaining between them. There are 15 residues in the CDR3.

The V and J genes are TRBV11-2 and TRBJ2-1; 9 positions match TRBD1. V dropped 4 bases and J dropped 2; count of bases not matched to a gene: 6. The CDR3 contains 16 residues. CDR1 is SGHAT and CDR2 is FQNNGV in the germline V gene. CDR3 DNA: TGTGCCAGCAGCTACGGGACAGGGAATCCCTACAATGAGCAGTTCTTC. Encoded protein: CASSYGTGNPYNEQFF.

The gene calls are TRBV6-6 and TRBJ2-5, with TRBD1 as a possible D gene (6 bases). V was pared by 1 base and J by 1 base, with 19 bases between. The CDR3 loop spans 18 amino acids. The germline CDR1 and CDR2 sequences are MNHNY and SVGAGI (reference sequence). The CDR3 region is CASSYYRNRDLSQETQYF. CDR3 sequence (DNA): TGTGCCAGCAGTTACTACCGCAACAGGGATCTGTCCCAAGAGACCCAGTACTTC.

The chain joins TRBV2 to TRBJ1-1, with 10 bases matching TRBD1. Germline V gene lookup returns CDR1 SNHLY and CDR2 FYNNEI. The CDR3 is made up of 14 amino acids. J was trimmed by 5 bases and V by 7 bases; bases with no gene match: 7. In DNA, the CDR3 is TGTGCCAGCACGCCGACAGGGGGCCGGACTGAAGCTTTCTTT. Encoded protein: CASTPTGGRTEAFF.

J is TRBJ2-7 and V is TRBV27, with D possibly being TRBD2 (5 bases). V was clipped by 6 bases and J by 5 bases, with 11 bases between them. Germline values: CDR1 MNHEY, CDR2 SMNVEV (reference sequence). The CDR3 spans 12 residues. The CDR3 protein is CASSYWGDEQYF. The DNA for the CDR3 is TGTGCCAGCAGCTACTGGGGAGACGAGCAGTACTTC.

The gene calls are TRBV18 and TRBJ1-1, with D hard to call. Trimming cost V 3 bases and J 4 bases, with 9 bases left between them. The germline gives CDR1 KGHSH, CDR2 LQKENI. The CDR3 length is 13 residues. The CDR3 region is CASSPTPGTEAFF. The CDR3 region has the DNA TGTGCCAGCTCACCTACCCCAGGCACTGAAGCTTTCTTT.

This rearrangement joins TRBV19 to TRBJ2-1; 7 bases agree with TRBD2. The CDR3 is 11 residues long. Germline-derived CDR1 and CDR2 are LNHDA and SQIVND (reference sequence). After removal of 9 bases from V and 15 bases from J, the junction contained 11 bases not matched to a gene. The CDR3 here is CASRAGVFGFF. The CDR3 region has the DNA TGTGCCAGCCGGGCGGGGGTTTTCGGGTTCTTC.

The V gene is TRBV19, the J gene TRBJ2-3; a weak D match, TRBD1 (6 bases). Germline loops: CDR1 LNHDA, CDR2 SQIVND (reference sequence). The CDR3 is made up of 16 amino acids. Trimming left V 1 base short and J 4 bases short, with 15 bases between. The DNA for the CDR3 is TGTGCCAGTAGTATAGTCGACAGGCTCCCATCAGATACGCAGTATTTT. The encoded protein is CASSIVDRLPSDTQYF.

This chain joins TRBV12-3 or TRBV12-4 and TRBJ1-1; TRBD1 is a possible D gene (5 bases). Trimming took 3 bases from V and 0 from J, leaving 8 bases between them. There are 14 residues in the CDR3. The CDR3 is CASSFGALNTEAFF. The CDR3 DNA reads as TGTGCCAGCAGTTTTGGGGCGCTGAACACTGAAGCTTTCTTT.

A word on this clonotype: One end of the junction varies from germline; a read error may be responsible. This sequence joins TRBV4-3 and TRBJ1-5; no firm D call. The germline V gene encodes CDR1 LGHNA and CDR2 YSLEER. The CDR3 runs 17 residues. This chain's CDR3 is CASSQEPSPTDNQPQHF. CDR3 bases: TGTGCCAGCAGCCAAGAACCTAGCCCAACGGACAATCAGCCCCAGCATTTT.

The J gene is TRBJ2-7, the V gene TRBV29-1; D remains unclear. Trimming shortened V by 7 bases and J by 1 base, and 8 bases separated the two germline ends. The CDR3 extends over 11 amino acids. The germline V gene has CDR1 SQVTM and CDR2 ANQGSEA. The CDR3 coding sequence is TGCAGCGCCCTTGGTTCCTACGAGCAGTACTTC. Protein: CSALGSYEQYF.

The chain uses TRBV29-1 and TRBJ1-1; D uncertain. V lost 4 bases to trimming and J lost 11 bases, with 17 bases between them. The length of the CDR3 is 12 residues. Germline V CDR1 and CDR2: SQVTM, ANQGSEA. In nucleotides, the CDR3 is TGCAGCGTTGGAGGTCCTACCAACATTGCTTTCTTT. Translating gives CSVGGPTNIAFF.

The chain joins TRBV6-5 to TRBJ1-1, with unresolved D. This CDR3 has 13 residues. CDR1 MNHEY and CDR2 SVGAGI come from the germline V gene. Trimming left V 4 bases short and J 3 bases short, with 9 bases between. For the CDR3, the DNA is TGTGCCAGCAGTTCCCCCATGGACACTGAAGCTTTCTTT. This sequence encodes CASSSPMDTEAFF.

This chain joins TRBV29-1 and TRBJ2-1; the D is unclear. The V end was cut by 6 bases, the J end by 1 base, with 13 bases between. Germline-derived CDR1 and CDR2 are SQVTM and ANQGSEA. This CDR3 comprises 14 residues. CDR3 amino acids: CSVHWPVSYNEQFF. CDR3 coding DNA: TGCAGCGTCCACTGGCCGGTTTCCTACAATGAGCAGTTCTTC.

CDR3 bases: TGCGCCAGCAGCTTGGAGGGAGCAGACTTATACAATGAGCAGTTCTTC. Protein product: CASSLEGADLYNEQFF. The chain uses TRBV5-1 and TRBJ2-1, with TRBD2 as a possible D gene (5 bases). Germline CDR1 SGHRS, CDR2 YFSETQ. CDR3 length: 16 amino acids. The ends were cut back, 0 bases at V and 4 bases at J, with 14 bases in the middle.

The chain couples TRBV18 to TRBJ2-7, with D uncertain. CDR1 and CDR2 (germline): KGHSH, LQKENI. The CDR3 is 13 residues long. Trimming took 3 bases from V and 0 from J, leaving 6 bases between them. CDR3 DNA: TGTGCCAGCTCACCCTCTTCCTCCTACGAGCAGTACTTC. This sequence encodes CASSPSSSYEQYF.

This clonotype was seen a single time. The chain couples TRBV6-1 to TRBJ2-3, with no clear D. The germline gives CDR1 MNHNS, CDR2 SASEGT. The V gene lost 6 bases and the J gene lost 5 bases, with 6 bases spanning the gap. The CDR3 runs to 11 residues. The CDR3 region has the DNA TGTGCCAGCAGAGTAGTAGATACGCAGTATTTT. Its protein product is CASRVVDTQYF.

This clonotype is a singleton in its sample. J is TRBJ1-2 and V is TRBV29-1; TRBD1 aligns across 11 bases. The CDR3 sequence is 12 residues long. J lost 7 bases, V lost 8 bases, and 6 bases had no gene match. From germline, CDR1 is SQVTM and CDR2 ANQGSEA. This CDR3 is CSIGQGAAGYTF. CDR3 DNA: TGCAGCATAGGACAGGGGGCAGCTGGCTACACCTTC. The full variable domain, its missing parts supplied by reference TRBV29-1 and TRBJ1-2, is SAVISQKPSRDICQRGTSLTIQCQVDSQVTMMFWYRQQPGQSLTLIATANQGSEATYESGFVIDKFPISRPNLTFSTLTVSNMSPEDSSIYLCSIGQGAAGYTFGSGTRLTVV.

The CDR3 DNA reads as TGCAGCGCCAGCCTAGCGGGGACTGGGGCCAACGTCCTGACTTTC. Protein sequence: CSASLAGTGANVLTF. The rearrangement uses TRBV29-1 and TRBJ2-6; the match to TRBD2 covers 9 bases. The CDR3 covers 15 residues. The germline gives CDR1 SQVTM, CDR2 ANQGSEA. V gave up 7 bases and J gave up 2 bases; unmatched junction bases: 6.